This T cell receptor beta chain derives from a study of cytomegalovirus exposure and HLA in healthy donors. Notes on the study in general: The productive fraction for most TCR beta V segments was about 90% or about 30% in an earlier analysis.

Worth noting for this clone: The antigen remains unidentified.

PCR involved 60 Vbeta and 13 Jbeta primers. The assay was immunoSEQ multiplex PCR, and TCRdb's table has in-frame clones only and misses some. The sample has around 130,000 clones; 80% are singletons. CDR1 is SGHNT, CDR2 YYREEE, per germline (reference sequence). This CDR3 is built from 15 residues. V was cut by 0 bases and J by 4 bases, with 13 bases left in between. The chain couples TRBV5-4 to TRBJ1-1, with D tentatively TRBD1 (5 bases). The source material was PBMCs. The sequence was obtained from a woman aged 35 to 49 in good health and CMV-seronegative. For the CDR3, the DNA is TGTGCCAGCAGCTTGGGGGGCAGTTATACCACTGAAGCTTTCTTT. Amino acid sequence: CASSLGGSYTTEAFF.